This T cell receptor (beta chain) was observed in a study of blood T cell repertoires in COVID-19. Cohorts were based on clinical histories the participants reported. Data came from immunoSEQ multiplex PCR; TCRdb stores just in-frame clones and leaves some out. The data show hundreds of thousands of clones, roughly 90% seen once. Germline V gene data show CDR1 as KGHDR and CDR2 as SFDVKD. CDR3 length: 13 amino acids. Trimming took off 1 base at V and 7 bases at J, with 7 bases between the two ends. The sequencing input was PBMCs or T cells enriched from blood (not recorded which). The source of this sequence is a woman in her twenties or thirties who had recovered from COVID-19. The rearrangement joins TRBV24-1 to TRBJ2-1, with D maybe TRBD2 (5 bases). CDR3 bases: TGTGCCACCAGTGATTTAACGGGGAATGAGCAGTTCTTC. Its translation is CATSDLTGNEQFF.